The entry that follows covers one T cell receptor (beta chain) sequence. Trimming removed 2 bases from V and 11 bases from J; junction bases left unmatched: 7. Germline V CDR1 and CDR2: SGHTA, FQGTGA. The CDR3 has 14 amino acids. This specimen belongs to a study of cytomegalovirus exposure and HLA in healthy donors. The PCR had 60 Vbeta and 13 Jbeta primers. The protocol was immunoSEQ multiplex PCR, while the TCRdb copy is restricted to in-frame clones and leaves out a portion. The sample has over 150,000 clones; around 68% are singletons. The V gene is TRBV7-3, the J gene TRBJ2-1, with 9 bases aligning to TRBD2. The sample comprised PBMCs. The sequence derives from a man in his fifties in good health and CMV-seronegative. The DNA for the CDR3 is TGTGCCAGCAGCTTAGCGGGACTAGCAAGTCAGCAGTTCTTC. It is translated as CASSLAGLASQQFF. Using reference TRBV7-3 and TRBJ2-1 for the parts outside the CDR3, the full variable domain is GAGVSQTPSNKVTEKGKYVELRCDPISGHTALYWYRQSLGQGPEFLIYFQGTGAADDSGLPNDRFFAVRPEGSVSTLKIQRTERGDSAVYLCASSLAGLASQQFFGPGTRLTVL.